This T cell receptor (beta chain) is from a study of blood T cell repertoires in COVID-19. Study context: The United States, Italy and Spain were the sources of the acute and convalescent COVID-19 samples. The analysed material was cDNA or gDNA that came from T cells, B-cell-depleted T cells, or PBMCs.

The V gene lost 6 bases and the J gene lost 3 bases, with 17 bases spanning the gap. From germline, CDR1 is SQVTM and CDR2 ANQGSEA. The CDR3 totals 14 residues. Per the authors' pipeline: Amplified reference gene primers provided the basis for estimating nucleated cell counts. TCRdb's table, derived via immunoSEQ multiplex PCR, lists solely in-frame clones and lacks some. The DNA gave D and trimming, while V, J and clone size come from that table. The table lists fewer than 300,000 clones, about four fifths of them singletons. V and J are TRBV29-1 and TRBJ2-5; maybe TRBD2 (6 bases). Input material: peripheral blood. This receptor was obtained from a woman aged 18 to 35 with acute or convalescent COVID-19. CDR3 protein: CSVETRTSKETQYF. The CDR3, as DNA: TGCAGCGTGGAGACTAGGACCTCTAAAGAGACCCAGTACTTC.